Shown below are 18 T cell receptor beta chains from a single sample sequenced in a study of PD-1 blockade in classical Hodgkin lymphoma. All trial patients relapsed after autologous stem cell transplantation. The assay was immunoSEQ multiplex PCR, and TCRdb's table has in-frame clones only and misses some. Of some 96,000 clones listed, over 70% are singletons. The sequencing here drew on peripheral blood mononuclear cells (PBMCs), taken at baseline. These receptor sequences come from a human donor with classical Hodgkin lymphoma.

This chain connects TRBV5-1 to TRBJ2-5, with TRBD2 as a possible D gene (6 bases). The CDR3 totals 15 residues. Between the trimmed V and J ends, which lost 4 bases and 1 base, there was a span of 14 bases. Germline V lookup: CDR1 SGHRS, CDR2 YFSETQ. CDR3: CASSIQGGPQETQYF. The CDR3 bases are TGCGCCAGCAGCATCCAGGGAGGCCCCCAAGAGACCCAGTACTTC. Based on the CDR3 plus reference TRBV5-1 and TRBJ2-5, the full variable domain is KAGVTQTPRYLIKTRGQQVTLSCSPISGHRSVSWYQQTPGQGLQFLFEYFSETQRNKGNFPGRFSGRQFSNSRSEMNVSTLELGDSALYLCASSIQGGPQETQYFGPGTRLLVL.

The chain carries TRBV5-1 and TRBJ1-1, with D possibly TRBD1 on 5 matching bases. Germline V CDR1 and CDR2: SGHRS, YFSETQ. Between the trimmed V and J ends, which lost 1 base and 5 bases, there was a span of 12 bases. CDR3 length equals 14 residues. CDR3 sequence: CASSLSGTMTEAFF. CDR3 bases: TGCGCCAGCAGCTTGTCCGGGACCATGACTGAAGCTTTCTTT.

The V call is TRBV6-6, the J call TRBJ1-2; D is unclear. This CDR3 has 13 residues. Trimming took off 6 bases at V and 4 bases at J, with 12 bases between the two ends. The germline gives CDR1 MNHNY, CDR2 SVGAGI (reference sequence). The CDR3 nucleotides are TGTGCCAGCAGGCCACGCGAGGGCTATGGCTACACCTTC. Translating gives CASRPREGYGYTF.

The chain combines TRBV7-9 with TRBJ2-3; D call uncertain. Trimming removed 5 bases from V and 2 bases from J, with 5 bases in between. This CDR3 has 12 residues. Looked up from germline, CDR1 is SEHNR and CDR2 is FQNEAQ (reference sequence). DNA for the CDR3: TGTGCCAGCAGCCCTGACACAGATACGCAGTATTTT. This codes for CASSPDTDTQYF.

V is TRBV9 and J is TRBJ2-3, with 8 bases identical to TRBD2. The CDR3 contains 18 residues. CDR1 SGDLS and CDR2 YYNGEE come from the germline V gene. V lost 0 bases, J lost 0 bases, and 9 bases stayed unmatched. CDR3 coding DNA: TGTGCCAGCAGCGTAGTGGGGTTGGCGGGAGGTAGCACAGATACGCAGTATTTT. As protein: CASSVVGLAGGSTDTQYF.

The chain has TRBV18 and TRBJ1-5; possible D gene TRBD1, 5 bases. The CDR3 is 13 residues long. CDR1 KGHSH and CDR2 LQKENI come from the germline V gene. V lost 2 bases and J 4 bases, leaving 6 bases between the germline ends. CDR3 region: CASSPDRNQPQHF. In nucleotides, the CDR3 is TGTGCCAGCTCACCAGACAGAAATCAGCCCCAGCATTTT.

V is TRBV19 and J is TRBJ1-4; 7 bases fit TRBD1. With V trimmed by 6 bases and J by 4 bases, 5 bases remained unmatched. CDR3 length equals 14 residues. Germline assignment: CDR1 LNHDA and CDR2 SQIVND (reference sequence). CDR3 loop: CASRPGQLNEKLFF. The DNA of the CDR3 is TGTGCCAGTAGACCGGGACAGCTTAATGAAAAACTGTTTTTT.

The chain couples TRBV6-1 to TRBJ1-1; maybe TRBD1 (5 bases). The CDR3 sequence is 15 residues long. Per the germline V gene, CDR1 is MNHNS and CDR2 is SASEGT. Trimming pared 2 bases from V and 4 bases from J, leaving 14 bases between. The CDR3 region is CASSERAGLGTEAFF. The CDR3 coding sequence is TGTGCCAGCAGTGAAAGGGCAGGGTTGGGCACTGAAGCTTTCTTT.

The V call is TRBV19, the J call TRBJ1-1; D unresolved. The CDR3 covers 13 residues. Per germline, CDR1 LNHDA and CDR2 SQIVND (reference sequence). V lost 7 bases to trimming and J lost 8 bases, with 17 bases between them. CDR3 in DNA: TGTGCCAGTAAGATGGCATCCCTGGCAGAAGCTTTCTTT. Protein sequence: CASKMASLAEAFF.

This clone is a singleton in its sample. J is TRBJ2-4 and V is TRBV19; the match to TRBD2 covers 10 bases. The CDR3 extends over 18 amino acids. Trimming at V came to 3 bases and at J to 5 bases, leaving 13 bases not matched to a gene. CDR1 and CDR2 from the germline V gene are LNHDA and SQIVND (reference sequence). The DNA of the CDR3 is TGTGCCAGTAGTATGAGGGCTAGCGGGAGTATGGCCCAAAACATTCAGTACTTC. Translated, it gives CASSMRASGSMAQNIQYF.

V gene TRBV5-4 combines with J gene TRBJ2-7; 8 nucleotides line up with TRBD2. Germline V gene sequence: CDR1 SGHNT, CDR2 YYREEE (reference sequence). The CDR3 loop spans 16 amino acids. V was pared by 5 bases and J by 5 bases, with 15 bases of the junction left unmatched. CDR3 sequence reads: CASSPTGTRVSHEQYF. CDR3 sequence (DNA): TGTGCCAGCAGTCCTACCGGGACTAGGGTGTCCCACGAGCAGTACTTC. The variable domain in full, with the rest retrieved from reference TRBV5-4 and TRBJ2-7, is ETGVTQSPTHLIKTRGQQVTLRCSSQSGHNTVSWYQQALGQGPQFIFQYYREEENGRGNFPPRFSGLQFPNYSSELNVNALELDDSALYLCASSPTGTRVSHEQYFGPGTRLTVT.

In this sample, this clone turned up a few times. This chain's CDR3 is CAWSVSGVQFF. CDR3 in DNA: TGTGCCTGGAGTGTATCGGGGGTGCAGTTCTTC. The chain has TRBV30 and TRBJ2-1; perhaps TRBD2 as D (6 bases). Between the trimmed V and J ends, which lost 0 bases and 12 bases, there was a span of 9 bases. Per germline, CDR1 GTSNPN and CDR2 SVGIG (reference sequence). The CDR3 extends over 11 amino acids. The complete variable domain, with remaining parts taken from reference TRBV30 and TRBJ2-1, reads SQTIHQWPATLVQPVGSPLSLECTVEGTSNPNLYWYRQAAGRGLQLLFYSVGIGQISSEVPQNLSASRPQDRQFILSSKKLLLSDSGFYLCAWSVSGVQFFGPGTRLTVL.

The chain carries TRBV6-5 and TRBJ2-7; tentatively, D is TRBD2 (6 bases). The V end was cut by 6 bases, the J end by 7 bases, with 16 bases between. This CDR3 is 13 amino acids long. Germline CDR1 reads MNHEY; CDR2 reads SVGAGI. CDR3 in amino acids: CASSPGGTGEQYF. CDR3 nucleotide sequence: TGTGCCAGCAGCCCCGGAGGGACGGGGGAGCAGTACTTC.

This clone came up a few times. DNA of the CDR3: TGTGCCAGCAGCAGAGGGGGGAGCTCCTACAATGAGCAGTTCTTC. This encodes CASSRGGSSYNEQFF. V gene TRBV5-4 combines with J gene TRBJ2-1, with D tentatively TRBD1 or TRBD2 (6 bases each). V was shortened by 4 bases and J by 0 bases, with 11 bases between the two germline ends. CDR3 size: 15 residues. Germline loops: CDR1 SGHNT, CDR2 YYREEE (reference sequence).

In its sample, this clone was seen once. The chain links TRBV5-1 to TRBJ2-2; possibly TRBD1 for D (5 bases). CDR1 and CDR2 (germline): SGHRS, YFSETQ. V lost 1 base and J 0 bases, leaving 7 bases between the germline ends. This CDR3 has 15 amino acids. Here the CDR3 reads CASSLTGPNTGELFF. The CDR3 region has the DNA TGCGCCAGCAGCTTGACAGGACCGAACACCGGGGAGCTGTTTTTT.

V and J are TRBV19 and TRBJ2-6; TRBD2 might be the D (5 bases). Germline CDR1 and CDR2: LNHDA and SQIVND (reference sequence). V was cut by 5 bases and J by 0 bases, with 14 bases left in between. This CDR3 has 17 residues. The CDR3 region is CASSLERLSSGANVLTF. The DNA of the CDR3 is TGTGCCAGTAGTTTGGAGCGACTAAGCTCTGGGGCCAACGTCCTGACTTTC.

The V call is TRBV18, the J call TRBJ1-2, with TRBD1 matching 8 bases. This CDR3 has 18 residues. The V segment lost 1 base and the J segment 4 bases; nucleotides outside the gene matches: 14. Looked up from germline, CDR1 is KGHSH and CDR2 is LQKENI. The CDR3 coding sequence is TGTGCCAGCTCACCACTCTCACCTAGCGGGACAGGACCCTATGGCTACACCTTC. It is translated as CASSPLSPSGTGPYGYTF.

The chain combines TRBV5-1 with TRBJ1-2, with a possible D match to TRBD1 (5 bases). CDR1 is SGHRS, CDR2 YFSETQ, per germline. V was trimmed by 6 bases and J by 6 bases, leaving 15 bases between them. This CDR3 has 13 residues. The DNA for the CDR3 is TGCGCCAGCAACCTGCAGGGTAGCGATGGCTACACCTTC. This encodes CASNLQGSDGYTF.